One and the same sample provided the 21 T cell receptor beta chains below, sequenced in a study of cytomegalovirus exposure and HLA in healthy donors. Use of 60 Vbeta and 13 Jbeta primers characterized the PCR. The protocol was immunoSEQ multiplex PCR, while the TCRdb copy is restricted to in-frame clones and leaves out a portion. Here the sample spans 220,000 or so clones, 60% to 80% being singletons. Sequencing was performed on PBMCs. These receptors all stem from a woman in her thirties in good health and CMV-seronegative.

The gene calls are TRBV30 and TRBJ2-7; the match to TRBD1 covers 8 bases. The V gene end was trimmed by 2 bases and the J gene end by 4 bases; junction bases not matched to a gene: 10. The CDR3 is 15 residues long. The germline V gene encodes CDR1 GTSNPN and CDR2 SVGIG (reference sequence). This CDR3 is CAWSRLGQEAYEQYF. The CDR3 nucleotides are TGTGCCTGGAGTCGTTTGGGACAGGAGGCGTACGAGCAGTACTTC.

The CDR3 protein is CASSLDRGTYNEQFF. CDR3 nucleotide sequence: TGTGCCAGCAGCCTAGACAGGGGTACCTACAATGAGCAGTTCTTC. The V call is TRBV5-6, the J call TRBJ2-1; 8 nucleotides match TRBD1. With V trimmed by 4 bases and J by 2 bases, 5 bases remained unmatched. This CDR3 has 15 amino acids. From germline, CDR1 is SGHDT and CDR2 YYEEEE.

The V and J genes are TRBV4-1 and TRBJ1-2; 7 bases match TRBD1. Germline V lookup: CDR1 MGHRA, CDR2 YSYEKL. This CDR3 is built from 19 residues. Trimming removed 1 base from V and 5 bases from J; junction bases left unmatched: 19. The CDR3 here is CASSQVALVSRTGRYGYTF. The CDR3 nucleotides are TGCGCCAGCAGCCAAGTTGCCCTGGTCTCACGGACAGGCCGATATGGCTACACCTTC.

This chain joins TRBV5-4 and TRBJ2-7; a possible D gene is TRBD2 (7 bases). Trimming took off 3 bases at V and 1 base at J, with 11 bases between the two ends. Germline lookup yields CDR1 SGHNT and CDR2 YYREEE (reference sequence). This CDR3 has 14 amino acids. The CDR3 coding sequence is TGTGCCAGCAGCTCCAGGGGACTATCCTACGAGCAGTACTTC. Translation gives CASSSRGLSYEQYF.

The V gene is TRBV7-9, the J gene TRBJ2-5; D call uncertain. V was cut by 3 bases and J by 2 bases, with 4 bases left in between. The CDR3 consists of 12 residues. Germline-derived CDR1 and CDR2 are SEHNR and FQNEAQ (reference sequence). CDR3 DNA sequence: TGTGCCAGCAGCTTGCAGCAAGAGACCCAGTACTTC. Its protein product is CASSLQQETQYF.

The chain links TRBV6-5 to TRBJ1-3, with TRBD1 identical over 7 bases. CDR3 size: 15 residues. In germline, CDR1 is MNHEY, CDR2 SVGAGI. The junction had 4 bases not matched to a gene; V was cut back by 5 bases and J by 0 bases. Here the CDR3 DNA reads TGTGCCAGCAGTCGGGACAGCAGCTCTGGAAACACCATATATTTT. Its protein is CASSRDSSSGNTIYF.

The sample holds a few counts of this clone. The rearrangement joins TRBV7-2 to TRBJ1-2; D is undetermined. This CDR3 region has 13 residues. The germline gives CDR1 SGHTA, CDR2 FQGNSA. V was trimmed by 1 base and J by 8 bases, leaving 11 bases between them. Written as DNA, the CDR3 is TGTGCCAGCAGCTTAGTCCCGGAGGTAGGCTACACCTTC. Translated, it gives CASSLVPEVGYTF.

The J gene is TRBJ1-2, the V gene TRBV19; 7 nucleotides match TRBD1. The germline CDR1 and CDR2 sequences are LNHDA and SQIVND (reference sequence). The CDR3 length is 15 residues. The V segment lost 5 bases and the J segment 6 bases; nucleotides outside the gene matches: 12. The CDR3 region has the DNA TGTGCCAGTAGTGCCTCCTCGTGGCAGGGGGATGGCTACACCTTC. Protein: CASSASSWQGDGYTF. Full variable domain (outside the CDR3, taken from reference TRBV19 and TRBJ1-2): DGGITQSPKYLFRKEGQNVTLSCEQNLNHDAMYWYRQDPGQGLRLIYYSQIVNDFQKGDIAEGYSVSREKKESFPLTVTSAQKNPTAFYLCASSASSWQGDGYTFGSGTRLTVV.

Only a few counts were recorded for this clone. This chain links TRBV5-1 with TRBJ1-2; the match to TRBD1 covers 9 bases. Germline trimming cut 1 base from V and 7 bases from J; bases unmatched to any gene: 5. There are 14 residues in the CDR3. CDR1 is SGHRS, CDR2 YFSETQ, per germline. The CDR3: CASSLTTGGGGYTF. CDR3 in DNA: TGCGCCAGCAGCTTGACGACAGGGGGAGGTGGCTACACCTTC.

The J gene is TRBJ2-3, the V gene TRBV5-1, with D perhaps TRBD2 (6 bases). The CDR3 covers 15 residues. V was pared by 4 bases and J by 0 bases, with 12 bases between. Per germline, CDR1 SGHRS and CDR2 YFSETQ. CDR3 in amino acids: CASSLSGGSTDTQYF. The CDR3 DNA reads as TGCGCCAGCAGCCTAAGCGGAGGGAGCACAGATACGCAGTATTTT.

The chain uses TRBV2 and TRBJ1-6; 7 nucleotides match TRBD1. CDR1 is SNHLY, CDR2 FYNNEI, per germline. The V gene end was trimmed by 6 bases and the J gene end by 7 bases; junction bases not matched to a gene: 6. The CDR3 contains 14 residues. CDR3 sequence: CASRGQEGNSPLHF. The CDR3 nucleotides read TGTGCCAGCAGAGGACAGGAGGGGAATTCACCCCTCCACTTT.

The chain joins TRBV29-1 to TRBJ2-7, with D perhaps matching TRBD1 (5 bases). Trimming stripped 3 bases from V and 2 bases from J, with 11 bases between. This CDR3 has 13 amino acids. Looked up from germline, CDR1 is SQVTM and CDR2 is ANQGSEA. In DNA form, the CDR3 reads TGCAGCGTTGAGGGCCAGGGAACCTACGAGCAGTACTTC. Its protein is CSVEGQGTYEQYF.

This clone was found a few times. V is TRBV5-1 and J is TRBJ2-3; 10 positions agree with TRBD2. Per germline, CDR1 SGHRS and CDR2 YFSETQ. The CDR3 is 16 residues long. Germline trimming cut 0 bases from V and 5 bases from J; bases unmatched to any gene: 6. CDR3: CASSLDSGGAGDTQYF. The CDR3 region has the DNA TGCGCCAGCAGCTTGGACAGCGGGGGGGCCGGAGATACGCAGTATTTT. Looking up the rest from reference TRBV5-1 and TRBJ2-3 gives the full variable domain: KAGVTQTPRYLIKTRGQQVTLSCSPISGHRSVSWYQQTPGQGLQFLFEYFSETQRNKGNFPGRFSGRQFSNSRSEMNVSTLELGDSALYLCASSLDSGGAGDTQYFGPGTRLTVL.

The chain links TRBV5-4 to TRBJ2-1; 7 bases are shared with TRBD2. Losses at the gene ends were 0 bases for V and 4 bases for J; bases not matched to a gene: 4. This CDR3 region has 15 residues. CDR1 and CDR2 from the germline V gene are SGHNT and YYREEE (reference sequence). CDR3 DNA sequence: TGTGCCAGCAGCTTGGTGTCTAGCGGATACAATGAGCAGTTCTTC. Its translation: CASSLVSSGYNEQFF.

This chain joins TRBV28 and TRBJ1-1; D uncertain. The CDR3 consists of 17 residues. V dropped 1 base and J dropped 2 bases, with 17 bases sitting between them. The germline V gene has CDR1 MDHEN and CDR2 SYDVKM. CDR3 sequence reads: CASSLYHSLDVNTEAFF. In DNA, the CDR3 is TGTGCCAGCAGTTTATACCACAGCCTCGACGTTAACACTGAAGCTTTCTTT.

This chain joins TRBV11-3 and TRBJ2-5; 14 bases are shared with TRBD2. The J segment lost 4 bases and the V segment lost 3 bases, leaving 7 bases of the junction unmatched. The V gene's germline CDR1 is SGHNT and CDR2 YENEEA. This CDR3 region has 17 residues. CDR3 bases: TGTGCCAGCAGCTTCCCCTTGACTAGCGGGGGGGCAGAGACCCAGTACTTC. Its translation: CASSFPLTSGGAETQYF.

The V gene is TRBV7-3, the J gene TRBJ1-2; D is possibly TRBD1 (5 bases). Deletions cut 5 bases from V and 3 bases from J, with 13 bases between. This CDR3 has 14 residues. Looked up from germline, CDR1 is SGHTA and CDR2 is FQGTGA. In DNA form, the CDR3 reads TGTGCCAGCAGCCCGGGTATGGGGCACTATGGCTACACCTTC. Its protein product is CASSPGMGHYGYTF. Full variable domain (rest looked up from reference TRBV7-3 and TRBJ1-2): GAGVSQTPSNKVTEKGKYVELRCDPISGHTALYWYRQSLGQGPEFLIYFQGTGAADDSGLPNDRFFAVRPEGSVSTLKIQRTERGDSAVYLCASSPGMGHYGYTFGSGTRLTVV.

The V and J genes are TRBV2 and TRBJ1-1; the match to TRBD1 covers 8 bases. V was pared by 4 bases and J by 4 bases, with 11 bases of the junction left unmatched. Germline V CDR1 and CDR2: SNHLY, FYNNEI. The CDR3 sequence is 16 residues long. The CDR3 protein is CASSGRAGGEVTEAFF. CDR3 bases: TGTGCCAGCAGTGGGAGGGCAGGGGGCGAGGTCACTGAAGCTTTCTTT.

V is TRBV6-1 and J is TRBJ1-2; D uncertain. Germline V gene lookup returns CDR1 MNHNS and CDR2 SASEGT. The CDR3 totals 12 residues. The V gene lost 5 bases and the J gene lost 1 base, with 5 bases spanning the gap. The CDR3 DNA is TGTGCCAGCAGTTCCCATAACTATGGCTACACCTTC. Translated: CASSSHNYGYTF.

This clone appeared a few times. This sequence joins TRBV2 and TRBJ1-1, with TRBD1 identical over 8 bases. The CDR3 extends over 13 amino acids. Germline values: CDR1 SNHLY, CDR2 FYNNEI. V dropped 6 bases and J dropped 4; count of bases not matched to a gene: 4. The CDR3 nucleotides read TGTGCCAGCAGCGACAGGGGTTTCACTGAAGCTTTCTTT. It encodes CASSDRGFTEAFF.

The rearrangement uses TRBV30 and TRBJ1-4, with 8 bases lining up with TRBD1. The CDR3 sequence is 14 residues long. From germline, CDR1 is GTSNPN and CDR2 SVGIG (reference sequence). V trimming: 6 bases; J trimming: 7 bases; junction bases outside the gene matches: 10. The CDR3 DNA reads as TGTGCCTGTGACCTAGGACAGGGTGGTGAAAAACTGTTTTTT. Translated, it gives CACDLGQGGEKLFF.